This entry concerns a single T cell receptor beta chain. The target antigen is unknown. The repertoire was sequenced with immunoSEQ multiplex PCR; TCRdb's copy has only in-frame clones and lacks some. Of tens of thousands of clones in the sample, around 80% were seen once. This specimen belongs to a study of PD-1 blockade in classical Hodgkin lymphoma. Patients all relapsed after autologous stem cell transplantation, and there was variation in brentuximab vedotin exposure. The CDR3 is made up of 11 amino acids. The germline V and J ends were trimmed by 3 bases and 6 bases, with 6 bases remaining between them. Germline CDR1 is ENHRY and CDR2 is SYGVKD. Overall study results and limits: Reported findings placed baseline TCR diversity lower in newly diagnosed patients (compared with healthy donors). Lower baseline TCR diversity marked trial partial responders and progressors.

The sequenced sample was peripheral blood mononuclear cells (PBMCs), obtained before the second cycle of nivolumab. The TCR was taken from a human donor with classical Hodgkin lymphoma. This rearrangement joins TRBV10-3 to TRBJ2-7; the D is unclear. The CDR3 sequence is CAISDAGEQYF. The CDR3 nucleotides are TGTGCCATCAGTGATGCTGGCGAGCAGTACTTC.